These 4 T cell receptor beta chains originate from one sample sequenced in a study of T-cell reconstitution after alpha-beta-depleted transplantation in children. It was with unique molecular identifiers that the TCRbeta library was prepared. MiXCR, applied by TCRdb to the PCR reads, yields one record per CDR3 protein. This table holds 490,000 or so distinct CDR3 sequences, about 10% found once. Here the sequenced sample was PBMCs, taken before TCRalphabeta/CD19-depleted stem cell transplant. All receptors come from a child younger than 10 with inherited bone marrow failure, due to receive a stem cell transplant.

This rearrangement joins TRBV7-2 to TRBJ2-3, with unresolved D. The germline V gene has CDR1 SGHTA and CDR2 FQGNSA. The CDR3 length is 15 residues. V lost 3 bases to trimming and J lost 4 bases, with 14 bases between them. DNA of the CDR3: TGTGCCAGCAGCTTTGGGATTACTCCCTCAGATACGCAGTATTTT. Amino acid sequence: CASSFGITPSDTQYF.

This clonotype was seen a handful of times. The rearrangement uses TRBV6-2 or TRBV6-3 and TRBJ1-1; D not certain. Germline V lookup: CDR1 MNHEY, CDR2 SVGEGT. V was pared by 0 bases and J by 5 bases, with 13 bases between. The CDR3 extends over 15 amino acids. CDR3 in amino acids: CASSYSGHGGTEAFF. CDR3 nucleotide sequence: TGTGCCAGCAGTTACTCCGGCCATGGTGGAACTGAAGCTTTCTTT.

This clonotype showed up many times. This chain uses TRBV30 with TRBJ2-7, with D unresolved. Germline loops: CDR1 GTSNPN, CDR2 SVGIG (reference sequence). The length of the CDR3 is 12 residues. V lost 3 bases and J 4 bases, leaving 10 bases between the germline ends. The CDR3 spells CAWSPSRYEQYF. CDR3 nucleotides: TGTGCCTGGAGCCCATCTAGATACGAGCAGTACTTC. Full variable domain (missing parts from reference TRBV30 and TRBJ2-7): SQTIHQWPATLVQPVGSPLSLECTVEGTSNPNLYWYRQAAGRGLQLLFYSVGIGQISSEVPQNLSASRPQDRQFILSSKKLLLSDSGFYLCAWSPSRYEQYFGPGTRLTVT.

The chain carries TRBV29-1 and TRBJ2-3, with D tentatively TRBD1 (6 bases). From germline, CDR1 is SQVTM and CDR2 ANQGSEA. CDR3 size: 12 residues. V gave up 8 bases and J gave up 4 bases, with 13 bases separating them. The CDR3 DNA follows: TGCAGCATAGTGGCAGGGGCAGATACGCAGTATTTT. It specifies CSIVAGADTQYF.